This T cell receptor beta chain was retrieved from a study of CD8 T cells in ankylosing spondylitis. Study-wide findings and caveats: A TCR beta motif made of several highly homologous variants seemed typical of ankylosing spondylitis blood. The disease-linked clones had a CD8+ phenotype and low blood frequencies. Reported data indicate significant enrichment of disease-linked clones within matched ankylosing spondylitis synovial fluid.

CDR1 SGHVS and CDR2 FNYEAQ come from the germline V gene. V lost 3 bases and J 2 bases, leaving 6 bases between the germline ends. This CDR3 region has 13 residues. This clonotype was seen more than once but under ten times. What it binds is not known. In making TCR beta libraries, quantitative 5'-RACE with molecular barcodes was used. TCRdb used MiXCR to reprocess the 5' RACE reads, holding one entry per CDR3 protein. The table includes about 250,000 distinct CDR3 sequences, around 32% detected once. The chain joins TRBV7-6 to TRBJ2-3; unclear D gene. Sequencing was done on a sample of blood, either unsorted or a sorted T cell fraction (not recorded which). The sequence came from a male donor with ankylosing spondylitis or in good health (not recorded which). The DNA for the CDR3 is TGTGCCAGCAGCTTGTTTACCACAGATACGCAGTATTTT. Amino acid sequence: CASSLFTTDTQYF.